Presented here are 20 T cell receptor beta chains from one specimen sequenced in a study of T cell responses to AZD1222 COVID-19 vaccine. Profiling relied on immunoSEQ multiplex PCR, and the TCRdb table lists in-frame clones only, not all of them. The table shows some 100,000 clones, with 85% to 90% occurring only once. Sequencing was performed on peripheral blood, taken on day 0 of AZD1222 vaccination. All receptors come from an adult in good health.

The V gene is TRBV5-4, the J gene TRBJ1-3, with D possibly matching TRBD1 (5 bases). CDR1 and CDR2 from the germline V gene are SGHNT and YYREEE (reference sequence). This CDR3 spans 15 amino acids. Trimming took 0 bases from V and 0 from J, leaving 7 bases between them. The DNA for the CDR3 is TGTGCCAGCAGCTTGGGGGGGAGCTCTGGAAACACCATATATTTT. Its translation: CASSLGGSSGNTIYF.

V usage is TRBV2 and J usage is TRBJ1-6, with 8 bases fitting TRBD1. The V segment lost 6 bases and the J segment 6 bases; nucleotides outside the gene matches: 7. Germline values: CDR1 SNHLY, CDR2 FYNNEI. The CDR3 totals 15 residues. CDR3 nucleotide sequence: TGTGCCAGCAGCTCGACAGGGGACGGTAATTCACCCCTCCACTTT. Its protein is CASSSTGDGNSPLHF.

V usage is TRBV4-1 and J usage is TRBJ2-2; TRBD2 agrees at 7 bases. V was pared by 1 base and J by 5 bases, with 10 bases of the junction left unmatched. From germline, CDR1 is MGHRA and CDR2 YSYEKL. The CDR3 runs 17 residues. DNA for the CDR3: TGCGCCAGCAGCCAAGGAAGAAGCGGGGCTCGTACCGGGGAGCTGTTTTTT. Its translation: CASSQGRSGARTGELFF.

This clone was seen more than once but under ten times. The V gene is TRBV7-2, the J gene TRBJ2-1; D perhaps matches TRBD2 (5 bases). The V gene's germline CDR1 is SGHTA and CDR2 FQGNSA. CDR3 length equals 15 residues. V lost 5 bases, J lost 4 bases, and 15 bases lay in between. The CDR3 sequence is CASSVNGEPYNEQFF. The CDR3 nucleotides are TGTGCCAGCAGCGTGAACGGGGAACCGTACAATGAGCAGTTCTTC.

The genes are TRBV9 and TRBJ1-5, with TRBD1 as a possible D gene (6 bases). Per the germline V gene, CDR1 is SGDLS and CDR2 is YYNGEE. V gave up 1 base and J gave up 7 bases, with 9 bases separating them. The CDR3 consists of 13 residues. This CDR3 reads CASSVQGNQPQHF. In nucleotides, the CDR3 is TGTGCCAGCAGCGTACAGGGGAACCAGCCCCAGCATTTT.

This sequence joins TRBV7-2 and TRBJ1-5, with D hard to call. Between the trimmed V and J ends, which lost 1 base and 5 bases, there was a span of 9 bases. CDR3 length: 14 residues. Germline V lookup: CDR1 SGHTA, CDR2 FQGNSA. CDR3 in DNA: TGTGCCAGCAGCTTAGACTATAGTTATCAGCCCCAGCATTTT. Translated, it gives CASSLDYSYQPQHF. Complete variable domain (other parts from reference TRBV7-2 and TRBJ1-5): GAGVSQSPSNKVTEKGKDVELRCDPISGHTALYWYRQSLGQGLEFLIYFQGNSAPDKSGLPSDRFSAERTGGSVSTLTIQRTQQEDSAVYLCASSLDYSYQPQHFGDGTRLSIL.

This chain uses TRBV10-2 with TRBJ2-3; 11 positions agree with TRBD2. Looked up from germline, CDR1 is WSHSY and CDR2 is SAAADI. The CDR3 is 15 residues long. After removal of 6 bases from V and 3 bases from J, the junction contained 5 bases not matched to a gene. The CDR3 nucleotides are TGCGCCAGCAGCCTCACTAGCGGGGGTACAGATACGCAGTATTTT. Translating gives CASSLTSGGTDTQYF.

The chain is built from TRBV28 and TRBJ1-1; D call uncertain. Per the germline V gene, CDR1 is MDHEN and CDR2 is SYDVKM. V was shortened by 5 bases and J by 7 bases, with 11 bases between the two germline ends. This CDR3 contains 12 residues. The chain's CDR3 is CASSRVDLEAFF. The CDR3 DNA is TGTGCCAGCAGTCGAGTCGACCTTGAAGCTTTCTTT.

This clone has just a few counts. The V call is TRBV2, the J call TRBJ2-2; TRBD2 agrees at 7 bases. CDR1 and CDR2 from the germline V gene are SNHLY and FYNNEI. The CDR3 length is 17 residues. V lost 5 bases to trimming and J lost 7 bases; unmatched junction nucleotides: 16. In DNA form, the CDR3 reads TGTGCCAGCAGTACGGATTCCGGGAGAGGGAGGGTCGGGGAGCTGTTTTTT. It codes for CASSTDSGRGRVGELFF.

The CDR3 region has the DNA TGCGCCAGCAGTCCTACATTCCGGGACAACTATCCCTACGAGCAGTACTTC. Its translation is CASSPTFRDNYPYEQYF. The rearrangement joins TRBV4-1 to TRBJ2-7; perhaps TRBD1 as D (6 bases). CDR3 length equals 17 residues. The V gene's germline CDR1 is MGHRA and CDR2 YSYEKL. V was clipped by 6 bases and J by 2 bases, with 23 bases between them.

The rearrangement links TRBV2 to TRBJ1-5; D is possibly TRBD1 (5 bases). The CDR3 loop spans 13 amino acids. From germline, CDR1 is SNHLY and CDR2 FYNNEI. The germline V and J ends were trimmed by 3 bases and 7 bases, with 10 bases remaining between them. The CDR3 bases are TGTGCCAGCAGTGACGAGGGGAGGCAGCCCCAGCATTTT. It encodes CASSDEGRQPQHF.

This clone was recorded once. DNA for the CDR3: TGCAGCGTTGGGGAGGGGGCTACTGGAAACACCATATATTTT. Its protein is CSVGEGATGNTIYF. The gene calls are TRBV29-1 and TRBJ1-3, with TRBD1 matching over 7 bases. The CDR3 runs to 14 residues. The trim removed 4 bases at V and 2 bases at J, leaving 5 bases unmatched. CDR1 is SQVTM and CDR2 is ANQGSEA in the germline V gene.

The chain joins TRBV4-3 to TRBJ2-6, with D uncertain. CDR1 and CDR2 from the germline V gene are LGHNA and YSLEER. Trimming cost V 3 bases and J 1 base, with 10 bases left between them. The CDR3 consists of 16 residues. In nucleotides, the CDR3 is TGCGCCAGCAGCCATCTCCAGGCGTCTGGGGCCAACGTCCTGACTTTC. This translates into CASSHLQASGANVLTF.

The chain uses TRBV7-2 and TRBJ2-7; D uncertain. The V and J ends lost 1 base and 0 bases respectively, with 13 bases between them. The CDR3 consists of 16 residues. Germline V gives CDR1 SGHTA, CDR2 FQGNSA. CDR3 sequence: CASSLEGGRVSYEQYF. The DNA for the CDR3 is TGTGCCAGCAGCTTAGAGGGCGGACGGGTCTCCTACGAGCAGTACTTC.

CDR3: CASSLENYGYTF. In DNA form, the CDR3 reads TGTGCCAGCAGCCTTGAGAACTATGGCTACACCTTC. V and J are TRBV28 and TRBJ1-2; D is unresolved. Germline-derived CDR1 and CDR2 are MDHEN and SYDVKM. The CDR3 contains 12 residues. Trimming removed 6 bases at V and 2 bases at J, with 7 bases between.

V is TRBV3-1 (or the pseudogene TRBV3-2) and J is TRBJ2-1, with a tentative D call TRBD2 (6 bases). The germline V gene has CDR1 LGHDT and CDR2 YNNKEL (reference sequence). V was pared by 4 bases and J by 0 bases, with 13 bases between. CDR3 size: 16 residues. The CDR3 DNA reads TGTGCCAGCAGCCCGCGGGGCAGGAGCTCCTACAATGAGCAGTTCTTC. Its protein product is CASSPRGRSSYNEQFF.

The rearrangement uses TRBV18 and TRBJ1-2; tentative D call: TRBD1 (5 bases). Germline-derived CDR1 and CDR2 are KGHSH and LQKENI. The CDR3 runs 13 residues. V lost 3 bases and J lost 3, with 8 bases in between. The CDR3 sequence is CASSPEQDYGYTF. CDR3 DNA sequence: TGTGCCAGCTCACCGGAACAGGACTATGGCTACACCTTC. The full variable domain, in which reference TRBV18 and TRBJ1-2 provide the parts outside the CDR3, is NAGVMQNPRHLVRRRGQEARLRCSPMKGHSHVYWYRQLPEEGLKFMVYLQKENIIDESGMPKERFSAEFPKEGPSILRIQQVVRGDSAAYFCASSPEQDYGYTFGSGTRLTVV.

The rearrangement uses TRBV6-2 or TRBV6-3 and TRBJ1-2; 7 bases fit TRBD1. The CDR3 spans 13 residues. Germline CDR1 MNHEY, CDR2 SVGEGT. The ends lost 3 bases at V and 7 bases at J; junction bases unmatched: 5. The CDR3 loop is CASSYEGARGYTF. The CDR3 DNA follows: TGTGCCAGCAGTTATGAGGGGGCGCGTGGCTACACCTTC.

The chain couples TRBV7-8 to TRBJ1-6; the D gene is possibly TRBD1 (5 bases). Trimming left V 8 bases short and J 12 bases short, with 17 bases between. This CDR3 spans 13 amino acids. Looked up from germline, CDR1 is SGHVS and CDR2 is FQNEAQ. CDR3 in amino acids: CASSIVTEQPLHF. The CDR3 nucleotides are TGTGCCAGCTCCATTGTGACAGAGCAACCCCTCCACTTT.

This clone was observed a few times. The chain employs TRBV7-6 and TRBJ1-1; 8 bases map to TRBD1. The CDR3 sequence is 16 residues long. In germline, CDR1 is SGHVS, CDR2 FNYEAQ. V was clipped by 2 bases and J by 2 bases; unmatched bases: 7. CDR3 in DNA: TGTGCCAGCAGCTTAATGCGGGCAGGGGGCAACACTGAAGCTTTCTTT. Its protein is CASSLMRAGGNTEAFF.